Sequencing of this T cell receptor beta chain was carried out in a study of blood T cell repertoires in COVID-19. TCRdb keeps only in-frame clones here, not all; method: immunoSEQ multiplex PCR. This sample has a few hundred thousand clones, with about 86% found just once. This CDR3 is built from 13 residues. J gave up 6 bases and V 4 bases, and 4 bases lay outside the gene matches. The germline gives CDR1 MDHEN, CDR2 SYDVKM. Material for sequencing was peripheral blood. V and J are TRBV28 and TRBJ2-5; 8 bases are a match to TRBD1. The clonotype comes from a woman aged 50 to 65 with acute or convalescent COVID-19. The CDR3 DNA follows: TGTGCCAGCAGTTCAGGGGGCGCGAAGACCCAGTACTTC. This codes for CASSSGGAKTQYF.